Described below is a single T cell receptor (beta chain) sequence and its context. Germline trimming cut 3 bases from V and 0 bases from J; bases unmatched to any gene: 6. This CDR3 comprises 16 residues. Looked up from germline, CDR1 is MDHEN and CDR2 is SYDVKM. Per the original data handling: Nucleated cell number was recorded as an estimate derived from reference gene primer amplification. Some clones are missing from TCRdb's copy, which holds only in-frame ones; the method was immunoSEQ multiplex PCR. The V and J calls and clone size come from that table; D and trimming were worked out from the DNA. The repertoire holds more than 350,000 clones, with 70% to 90% as singletons. This sample was included in a study of blood T cell repertoires in COVID-19. Study as a whole: Sites across the United States, Italy and Spain contributed samples from acute and convalescent COVID-19. Sources were T cells, B-cell-depleted T cells, or PBMCs; the material itself was cDNA or gDNA.

Patients from Seattle were sampled longitudinally, starting during active infection. Sequencing was done on a sample of peripheral blood. This clonotype originated in a woman aged 25 to 45 with COVID-19, enrolled during active disease. The chain is built from TRBV28 and TRBJ1-1; the match to TRBD1 covers 8 bases. CDR3 coding DNA: TGTGCCAGCAGTTTTTCGGGCAGGGGGCTGAACACTGAAGCTTTCTTT. Translating it yields CASSFSGRGLNTEAFF.